The 9 T cell receptor beta chains given below trace back to one sample, sequenced in a study of CD8+CD57+ T cells in acquired aplastic anemia. Genomic DNA constituted the template upon which TCR beta VDJ and CDR3 profiling was performed. TCRdb reprocessed the reads with MiXCR, giving one entry per CDR3 protein. Altogether about 470,000 distinct CDR3 sequences are present, around 33% being singletons, with the ten largest covering less than 1%. Patients selected for sequencing had displayed CD8+CD57+ cell expansion by flow cytometry. Source material: sorted CD4+, CD8+, or CD8+CD57+ T cells (not recorded which) from PBMCs. The receptors here all came from a human donor with aplastic anemia.

The V call is TRBV6-2 or TRBV6-3, the J call TRBJ1-6, with D maybe TRBD1 (6 bases). Germline CDR1 reads MNHEY; CDR2 reads SVGEGT. This CDR3 is 13 amino acids long. The DNA of the CDR3 is TGTGCATGCCAGAGGGGGATCAATTCACCCCTCCACTTT. This encodes CACQRGINSPLHF.

This clonotype has a handful of counts. The chain uses TRBV24-1 and TRBJ2-5; the D is unclear. V lost 1 base, J lost 2 bases, and 16 bases lay in between. The germline CDR1 and CDR2 sequences are KGHDR and SFDVKD. The CDR3 consists of 17 residues. CDR3 coding DNA: TGTGCCACCAGTGATTTCACGAGATTGGAAGGGCAAGAGACCCAGTACTTC. This sequence encodes CATSDFTRLEGQETQYF.

This clonotype occurred many times. The J gene is TRBJ1-2, the V gene TRBV6-1; D is undetermined. Trimming left V 3 bases short and J 2 bases short, with 10 bases between. The germline V gene encodes CDR1 MNHNS and CDR2 SASEGT. This CDR3 is 14 amino acids long. The CDR3 region has the DNA TGTGCCAGCAGTGACCCCGGAGGAAACTATGGCTACACCTTC. Translated: CASSDPGGNYGYTF.

Many counts were recorded for this clonotype. The V gene is TRBV20-1, the J gene TRBJ2-7; 8 bases match TRBD1. Germline loops: CDR1 DFQATT, CDR2 SNEGSKA (reference sequence). Germline trimming cut 4 bases from V and 2 bases from J; bases unmatched to any gene: 10. The CDR3 consists of 15 residues. In DNA form, the CDR3 reads TGCAGTGCTATCAGGGCCGACAGGGGAACCTACGAGCAGTACTTC. Translated, it gives CSAIRADRGTYEQYF.

Details on this clonotype: At one end, the junction sequence differs from germline, possibly due to a read error. The V gene is TRBV25-1, the J gene TRBJ2-1, with a possible D match to TRBD1 (8 bases). CDR1 is MGHDK and CDR2 is SYGVNS in the germline V gene. The CDR3 is made up of 15 amino acids. The CDR3 is CASSDRQGRGNEQFF. DNA of the CDR3: TGCGCCAGCAGTGACAGACAGGGGAGGGGGAATGAGCAGTTCTTC. Full variable domain (remainder filled in from reference TRBV25-1 and TRBJ2-1): EADIYQTPRYLVIGTGKKITLECSQTMGHDKMYWYQQDPGMELHLIHYSYGVNSTEKGDLSSESTVSRIRTEHFPLTLESARPSHTSQYLCASSDRQGRGNEQFFGPGTRLTVL.

This clonotype was observed a few times. The chain's CDR3 is CATSREALYEQYF. CDR3 in DNA: TGTGCCACCAGCAGAGAGGCCCTTTACGAGCAGTACTTC. The chain employs TRBV15 and TRBJ2-7; no definite D call. The germline V gene encodes CDR1 LNHNV and CDR2 YYDKDF (reference sequence). This CDR3 has 13 amino acids. V lost 0 bases, J lost 4 bases, and 7 bases lay in between.

The V call is TRBV27, the J call TRBJ2-6; no firm D call. Trimming took 2 bases from V and 2 from J, leaving 7 bases between them. Germline loops: CDR1 MNHEY, CDR2 SMNVEV (reference sequence). The CDR3 is 15 residues long. In DNA form, the CDR3 reads TGTGCCAGCAGTTTAAGTGGGACTGGGGCCAACGTCCTGACTTTC. This gives the protein CASSLSGTGANVLTF.

This clonotype appeared a few times. CDR3 sequence reads: CASSTQTGMNTEAFF. The CDR3, as DNA: TGTGCCAGTAGTACCCAGACAGGTATGAACACTGAAGCTTTCTTT. The chain uses TRBV19 and TRBJ1-1; D possibly corresponds to TRBD1 (6 bases). With 4 bases removed from V and 0 bases from J, the gap between germline ends came to 12 bases. The CDR3 is 15 residues long. Germline loops: CDR1 LNHDA, CDR2 SQIVND (reference sequence).

The V call is TRBV20-1, the J call TRBJ1-5; D is uncertain. Germline V gene sequence: CDR1 DFQATT, CDR2 SNEGSKA (reference sequence). CDR3 length: 14 residues. Trimming removed 3 bases at V and 2 bases at J, with 11 bases between. The CDR3 sequence: CSARETGGNQPQHF. CDR3 coding DNA: TGCAGTGCTAGGGAGACTGGGGGCAATCAGCCCCAGCATTTT.